Listed below are T cell receptor beta chains from one sample, sequenced in a study of blood T cells in healthy people across ages. Each CDR3 protein gets one entry after TCRdb re-called the 5' RACE reads with MiXCR. The sample contains 700,000 to 850,000 distinct CDR3 sequences, roughly 50% of which appear only once. The sequenced material came from blood. The source of these receptors is a man aged 80 or over in good health. Each CDR3 is given with its conserved first and last residue. Only part of the rows carry a size: once, few, many, or a class if the clone is expanded.

j_gene,abundance,v_gene,CDR3aa
TRBJ2-5,.,TRBV5-1,CASSLGDIQETQYF
TRBJ1-2,.,TRBV12-3/TRBV12-4,CASRVDSYNYGYTF
TRBJ2-7,.,TRBV6-2/TRBV6-3,CASSLAGKHHEQYF
TRBJ2-5,.,TRBV5-1,CASSDGEKWGEQYF
TRBJ1-1,.,TRBV7-9,CASSPPLLGTEAFF
TRBJ1-1,.,TRBV27,CASSPRTGATGTEAFF
TRBJ2-4,.,TRBV24-1,CATSDILTQLAKNIQYF
TRBJ2-7,.,TRBV6-6,CASSYGSGPYEQYF
TRBJ1-2,few,TRBV20-1,CSALDGYTF
TRBJ2-5,few,TRBV29-1,CSVAPQGGETQYF
TRBJ2-7,.,TRBV5-5,CASSYGTEPLQYF
.,.,TRBV10-1,CASSVIAGGSEQYF
TRBJ2-5,.,TRBV7-7,CASSPESVGTQYF
TRBJ1-5,.,TRBV4-1,CASSQVRGAGQPQHF
TRBJ1-2,.,TRBV9,CASSAQTTYGYTF
TRBJ2-3,.,TRBV28,CASSSRDSRWDTQYF
TRBJ1-1,few,TRBV7-2,CASSPEAGQVNTEAFF
TRBJ2-1,.,TRBV20-1,CSARDPRKSDEQFF
.,.,TRBV24-1,CATRGQGGRETQYF
TRBJ1-5,few,TRBV5-1,CASSLGDMSNQPQHF
.,.,TRBV5-1,CASSSLEAYEQYF
TRBJ2-5,.,TRBV25-1,CASSIIGRESIDEQYF
TRBJ2-6,.,TRBV4-1,CASSQEGTGISGANVLTF
TRBJ2-3,few,TRBV7-6,CASSLGAGGGTDTQYF
TRBJ2-7,many,TRBV9,CASSVDGGSYEQYF
TRBJ2-4,.,TRBV6-5,CASSSAAGGLAKNIQYF
TRBJ2-6,few,TRBV20-1,CSARAVPGGSGANVLTF
TRBJ2-1,few,TRBV6-1,CASRGTSGTSSYNEQFF
TRBJ2-5,.,TRBV12-3/TRBV12-4,CASSRLGGTGGETQYF
TRBJ2-7,.,TRBV6-1,CASSEEAGGSVYEQYF
TRBJ2-5,.,TRBV5-1,CASSFPTGLETQYF
TRBJ2-6,.,TRBV4-1,CASSPGTGISKVLTF
TRBJ2-7,.,TRBV3-1,CASSSPGAGGAQYF
TRBJ2-7,.,TRBV7-2,CASSFGLAGASYEQYF
TRBJ2-1,.,TRBV3-1,CASSQDPPSEQFF
TRBJ2-5,few,TRBV20-1,CSARDWVGRVEETQYF
TRBJ2-6,.,TRBV9,CASSVSSGRSGANVLTF
TRBJ2-5,.,TRBV3-1,CASSRIGQGAGETQYF
TRBJ2-3,few,TRBV20-1,CRARGQGAITDTQYF
TRBJ1-1,.,TRBV6-5,CASSYSGGHTEAFF